A selection of T cell receptor beta chains follows, all from one sample in a study of identical twins. TCRdb fed the 5' RACE reads into MiXCR, producing one record per CDR3 protein. The sample shows about 450,000 distinct CDR3 sequences, 15% to 20% of them seen only once. The specimen sequenced was naive T cells sorted from blood. The source of these receptors is a man aged 50 or older in good health. Both conserved end residues are part of each CDR3. Each record gives: CDR3 protein, V gene, J gene.

CDR3 protein: CASRRTPFYEQYF
V gene: TRBV6-1
J gene: TRBJ2-7

CDR3 protein: CSAPTGWYQETQYF
V gene: TRBV20-1
J gene: TRBJ2-5

CDR3 protein: CSARVPNGNGYTF
V gene: TRBV20-1
J gene: TRBJ1-2

CDR3 protein: CSALPYLSLTDTQYF
V gene: TRBV20-1
J gene: TRBJ2-3

CDR3 protein: CASSLGEGENGYTF
V gene: TRBV12-3/TRBV12-4
J gene: TRBJ1-2

CDR3 protein: CASTSNGETQYF
V gene: TRBV28
J gene: TRBJ2-5

CDR3 protein: CASSYSNSYNEQFF
V gene: TRBV6-2/TRBV6-3
J gene: TRBJ2-1

CDR3 protein: CASTRQATGELFF
V gene: TRBV12-3/TRBV12-4
J gene: TRBJ2-2

CDR3 protein: CASSQLLWGSNYGYTF
V gene: TRBV6-1
J gene: TRBJ1-2

CDR3 protein: CASSYGTGHGYTF
V gene: TRBV14
J gene: TRBJ1-2

CDR3 protein: CSAISMAGRKYNEQFF
V gene: TRBV20-1
J gene: TRBJ2-1

CDR3 protein: CSARIRLAGGQLGTDTQYF
V gene: TRBV20-1
J gene: TRBJ2-3

CDR3 protein: CASSQDGDEYYEQYF
V gene: TRBV3-1
J gene: TRBJ2-7

CDR3 protein: CASSLGGTGGNTEAFF
V gene: TRBV28
J gene: TRBJ1-1

CDR3 protein: CASSLESASGTGELFF
V gene: TRBV7-2
J gene: TRBJ2-2

CDR3 protein: CASRTGEAEQYF
V gene: TRBV6-6
J gene: TRBJ2-7

CDR3 protein: CAISDRPGSPLYF
V gene: TRBV10-3
J gene: TRBJ2-7

CDR3 protein: CSARSSGGSYNEQFF
V gene: TRBV20-1
J gene: TRBJ2-1

CDR3 protein: CASRSTGANGYTF
V gene: TRBV12-3/TRBV12-4
J gene: TRBJ1-2

CDR3 protein: CASSEFAGKPQETQYF
V gene: TRBV10-2
J gene: TRBJ2-5

CDR3 protein: CASTQGTGTGELFF
V gene: TRBV12-3/TRBV12-4
J gene: TRBJ2-2

CDR3 protein: CASSEVPHGALITTEAFF
V gene: TRBV6-1
J gene: TRBJ1-1

CDR3 protein: CASSESPGDIYTGELFF
V gene: TRBV10-1
J gene: TRBJ2-2

CDR3 protein: CAISRGTGLETQYF
V gene: TRBV10-3
J gene: TRBJ2-5

CDR3 protein: CASSLEGGLWDEQFF
V gene: TRBV7-9
J gene: TRBJ2-1

CDR3 protein: CASSLEGDGGLGEQYF
V gene: TRBV5-1
J gene: TRBJ2-7

CDR3 protein: CASSSQGGGRVMDEQFF
V gene: TRBV28
J gene: TRBJ2-1

CDR3 protein: CASSLDRRDTQYF
V gene: TRBV5-1
J gene: TRBJ2-3

CDR3 protein: CASSVGPGNTDTQYF
V gene: TRBV9
J gene: TRBJ2-3

CDR3 protein: CAISESGGLGETRYF
V gene: TRBV10-3
J gene: TRBJ2-5

CDR3 protein: CASSRTGRGNEQFF
V gene: TRBV5-5
J gene: TRBJ2-1

CDR3 protein: CTSSQVRERGEETQYF
V gene: TRBV1
J gene: TRBJ2-5

CDR3 protein: CASSQDVRATQYF
V gene: TRBV3-1
J gene: TRBJ2-3

CDR3 protein: CSVDLGFTTDTQYF
V gene: TRBV29-1
J gene: TRBJ2-3

CDR3 protein: CASSSGRVRGNEQFF
V gene: TRBV18
J gene: TRBJ2-1

CDR3 protein: CASSLALEDRGGNTIYF
V gene: TRBV12-3/TRBV12-4
J gene: TRBJ1-3

CDR3 protein: CAITFGQDNSYEQYF
V gene: TRBV10-3
J gene: TRBJ2-7

CDR3 protein: CASSRRPSSASTDTQYF
V gene: TRBV5-1
J gene: TRBJ2-3

CDR3 protein: CASSSSWGPRETQYF
V gene: TRBV14
J gene: TRBJ2-5

CDR3 protein: CASRTGAPTYSNQPQHF
V gene: TRBV28
J gene: TRBJ1-5

CDR3 protein: CASSPGGRGRIYEQYF
V gene: TRBV9
J gene: TRBJ2-7

CDR3 protein: CASTFPPEGQGNTEAFF
V gene: TRBV7-6
J gene: TRBJ1-1

CDR3 protein: CASRVTENYEQYF
V gene: TRBV12-3/TRBV12-4
J gene: TRBJ2-7

CDR3 protein: CASSLFPGELFF
V gene: TRBV5-6
J gene: TRBJ2-2

CDR3 protein: CASSKPLAGGPTDTQYF
V gene: TRBV21-1
J gene: TRBJ2-3